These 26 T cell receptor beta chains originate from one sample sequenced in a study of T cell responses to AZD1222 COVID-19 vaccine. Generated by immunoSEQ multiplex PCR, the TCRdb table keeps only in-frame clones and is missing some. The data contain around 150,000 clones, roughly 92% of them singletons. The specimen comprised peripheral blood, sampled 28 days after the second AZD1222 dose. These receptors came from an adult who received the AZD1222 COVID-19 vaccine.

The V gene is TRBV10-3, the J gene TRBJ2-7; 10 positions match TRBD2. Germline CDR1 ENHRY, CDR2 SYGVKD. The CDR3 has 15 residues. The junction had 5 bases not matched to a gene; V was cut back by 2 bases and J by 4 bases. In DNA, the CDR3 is TGTGCCATCAGTGAGAATACTAGCGGGAAGTACGAGCAGTACTTC. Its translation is CAISENTSGKYEQYF.

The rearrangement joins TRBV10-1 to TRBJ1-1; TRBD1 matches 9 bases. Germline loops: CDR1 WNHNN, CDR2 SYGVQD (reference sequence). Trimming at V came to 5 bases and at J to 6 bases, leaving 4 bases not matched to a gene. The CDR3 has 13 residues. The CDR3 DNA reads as TGCGCCAGCAGTATGGACAGGGGTGCTGAAGCTTTCTTT. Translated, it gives CASSMDRGAEAFF.

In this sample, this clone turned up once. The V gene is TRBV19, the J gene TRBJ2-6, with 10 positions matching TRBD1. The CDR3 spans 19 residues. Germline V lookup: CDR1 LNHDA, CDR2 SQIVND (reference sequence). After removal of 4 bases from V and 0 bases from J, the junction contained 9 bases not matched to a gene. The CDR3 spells CASSNTGTGDLSGANVLTF. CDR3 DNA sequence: TGTGCCAGTAGTAACACCGGGACAGGGGACCTCTCTGGGGCCAACGTCCTGACTTTC.

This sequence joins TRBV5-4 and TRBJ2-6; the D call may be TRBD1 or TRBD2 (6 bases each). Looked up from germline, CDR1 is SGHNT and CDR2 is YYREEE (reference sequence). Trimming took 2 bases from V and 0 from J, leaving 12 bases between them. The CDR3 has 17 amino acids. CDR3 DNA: TGTGCCAGCAGCTTCGGGGGCAGGAGCTCTGGGGCCAACGTCCTGACTTTC. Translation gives CASSFGGRSSGANVLTF.

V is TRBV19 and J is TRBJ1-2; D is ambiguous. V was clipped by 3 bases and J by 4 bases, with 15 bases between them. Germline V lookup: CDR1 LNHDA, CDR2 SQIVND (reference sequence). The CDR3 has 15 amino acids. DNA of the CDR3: TGTGCCAGTAGTATCCGAGCCGACCCACTCTATGGCTACACCTTC. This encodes CASSIRADPLYGYTF.

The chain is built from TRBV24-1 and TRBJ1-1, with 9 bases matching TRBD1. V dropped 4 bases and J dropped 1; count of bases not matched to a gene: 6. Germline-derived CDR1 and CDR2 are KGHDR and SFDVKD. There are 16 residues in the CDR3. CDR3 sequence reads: CATSEAGQGGNTEAFF. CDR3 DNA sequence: TGTGCCACCAGTGAGGCGGGACAGGGAGGGAACACTGAAGCTTTCTTT.

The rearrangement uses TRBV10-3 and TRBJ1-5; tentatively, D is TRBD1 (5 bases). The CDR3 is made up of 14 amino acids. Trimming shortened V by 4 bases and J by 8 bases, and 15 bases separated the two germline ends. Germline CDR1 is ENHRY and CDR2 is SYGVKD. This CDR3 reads CAISGGGPGEPQHF. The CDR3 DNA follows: TGTGCCATCAGTGGTGGCGGACCGGGGGAGCCCCAGCATTTT.

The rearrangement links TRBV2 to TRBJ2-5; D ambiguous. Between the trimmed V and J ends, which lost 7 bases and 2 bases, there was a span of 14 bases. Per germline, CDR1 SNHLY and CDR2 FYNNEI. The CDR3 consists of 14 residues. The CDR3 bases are TGTGCCAGCACCCCCGTCACAATTCAAGAGACCCAGTACTTC. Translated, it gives CASTPVTIQETQYF.

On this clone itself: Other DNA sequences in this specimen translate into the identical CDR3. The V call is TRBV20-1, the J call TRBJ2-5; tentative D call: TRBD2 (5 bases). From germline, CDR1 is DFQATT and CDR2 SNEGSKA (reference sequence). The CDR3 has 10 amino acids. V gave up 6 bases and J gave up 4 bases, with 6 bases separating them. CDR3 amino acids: CSARGETQYF. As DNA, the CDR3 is TGCAGTGCCCGGGGAGAGACCCAGTACTTC.

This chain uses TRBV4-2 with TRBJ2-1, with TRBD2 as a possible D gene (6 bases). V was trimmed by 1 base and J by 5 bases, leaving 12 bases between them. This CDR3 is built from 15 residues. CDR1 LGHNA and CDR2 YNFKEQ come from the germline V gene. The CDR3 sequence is CASSQVGGDHNEQFF. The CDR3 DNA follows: TGTGCCAGCAGCCAAGTGGGCGGGGATCACAATGAGCAGTTCTTC.

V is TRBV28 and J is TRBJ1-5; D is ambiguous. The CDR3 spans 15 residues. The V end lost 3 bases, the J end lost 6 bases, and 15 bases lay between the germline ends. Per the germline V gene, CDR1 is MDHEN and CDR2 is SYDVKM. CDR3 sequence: CASSLGSPTRQPQHF. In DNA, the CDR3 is TGTGCCAGCAGTTTGGGGAGCCCCACGCGTCAGCCCCAGCATTTT.

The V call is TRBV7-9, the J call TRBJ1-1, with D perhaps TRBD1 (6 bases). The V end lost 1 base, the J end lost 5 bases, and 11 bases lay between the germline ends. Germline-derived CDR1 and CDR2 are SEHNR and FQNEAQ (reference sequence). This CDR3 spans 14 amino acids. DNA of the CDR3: TGTGCCAGCAGCTTAGAGGGGGTAGGGACTGAAGCTTTCTTT. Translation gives CASSLEGVGTEAFF.

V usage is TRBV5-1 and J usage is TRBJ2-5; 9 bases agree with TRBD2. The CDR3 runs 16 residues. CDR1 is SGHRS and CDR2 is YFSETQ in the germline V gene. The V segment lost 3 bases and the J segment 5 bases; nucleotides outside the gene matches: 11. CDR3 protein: CASSWPPAGGMETQYF. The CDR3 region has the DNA TGCGCCAGCAGCTGGCCTCCCGCGGGGGGGATGGAGACCCAGTACTTC. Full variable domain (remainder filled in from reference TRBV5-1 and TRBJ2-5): KAGVTQTPRYLIKTRGQQVTLSCSPISGHRSVSWYQQTPGQGLQFLFEYFSETQRNKGNFPGRFSGRQFSNSRSEMNVSTLELGDSALYLCASSWPPAGGMETQYFGPGTRLLVL.

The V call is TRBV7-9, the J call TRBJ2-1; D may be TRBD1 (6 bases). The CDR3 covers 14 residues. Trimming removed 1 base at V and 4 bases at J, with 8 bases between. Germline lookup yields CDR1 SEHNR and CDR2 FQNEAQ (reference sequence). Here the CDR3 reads CASSLEGQYNEQFF. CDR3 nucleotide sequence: TGTGCCAGCAGCTTAGAGGGACAATACAATGAGCAGTTCTTC.

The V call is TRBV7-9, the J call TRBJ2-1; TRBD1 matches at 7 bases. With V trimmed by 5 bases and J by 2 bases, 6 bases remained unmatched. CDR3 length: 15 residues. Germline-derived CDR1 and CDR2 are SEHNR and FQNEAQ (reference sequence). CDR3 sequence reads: CASSPGTVAYNEQFF. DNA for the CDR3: TGTGCCAGCAGCCCCGGGACAGTAGCCTACAATGAGCAGTTCTTC.

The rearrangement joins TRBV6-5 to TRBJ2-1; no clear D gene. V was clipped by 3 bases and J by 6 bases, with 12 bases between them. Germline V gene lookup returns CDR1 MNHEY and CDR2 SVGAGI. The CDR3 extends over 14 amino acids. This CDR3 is CASSYRNNGNEQFF. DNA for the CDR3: TGTGCCAGCAGTTATCGAAACAACGGCAATGAGCAGTTCTTC.

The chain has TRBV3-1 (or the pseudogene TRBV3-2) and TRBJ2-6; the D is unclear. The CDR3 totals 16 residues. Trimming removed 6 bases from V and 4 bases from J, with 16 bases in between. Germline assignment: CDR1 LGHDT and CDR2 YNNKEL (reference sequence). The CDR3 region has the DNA TGTGCCAGCAGTCCAATTCCGTCAGAGGGGGCCAACGTCCTGACTTTC. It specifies CASSPIPSEGANVLTF.

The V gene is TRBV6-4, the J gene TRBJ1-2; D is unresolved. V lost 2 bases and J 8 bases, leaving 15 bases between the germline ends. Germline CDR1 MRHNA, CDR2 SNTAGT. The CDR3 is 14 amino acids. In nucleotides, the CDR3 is TGTGCCAGCAGTGACGGTGGTCAGTCAATGGGCTACACCTTC. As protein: CASSDGGQSMGYTF.

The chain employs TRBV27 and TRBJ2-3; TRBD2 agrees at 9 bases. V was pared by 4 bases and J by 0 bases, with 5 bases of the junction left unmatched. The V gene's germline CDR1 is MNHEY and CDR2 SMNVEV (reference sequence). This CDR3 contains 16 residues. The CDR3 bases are TGTGCCAGCAGTTCGGAGCGGGGGGCTAGCACAGATACGCAGTATTTT. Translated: CASSSERGASTDTQYF.

The chain's CDR3 is CATYGQNGYTF. CDR3 sequence (DNA): TGTGCCACCTATGGACAGAATGGCTACACCTTC. J is TRBJ1-2 and V is TRBV28, with D tentatively TRBD1 (6 bases). In germline, CDR1 is MDHEN, CDR2 SYDVKM. The length of the CDR3 is 11 residues. The V end lost 10 bases, the J end lost 6 bases, and 12 bases lay between the germline ends.

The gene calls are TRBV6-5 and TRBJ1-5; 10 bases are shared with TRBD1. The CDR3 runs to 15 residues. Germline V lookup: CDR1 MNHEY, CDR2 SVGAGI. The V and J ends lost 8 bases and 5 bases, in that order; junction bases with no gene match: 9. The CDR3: CASHPGTGVYQPQHF. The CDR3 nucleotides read TGTGCCAGCCATCCCGGGACAGGGGTTTATCAGCCCCAGCATTTT.

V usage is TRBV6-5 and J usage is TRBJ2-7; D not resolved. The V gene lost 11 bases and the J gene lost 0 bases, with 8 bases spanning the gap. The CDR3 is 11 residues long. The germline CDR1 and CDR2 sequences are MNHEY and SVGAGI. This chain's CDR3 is CAATTSYEQYF. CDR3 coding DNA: TGTGCCGCGACAACCTCCTACGAGCAGTACTTC.

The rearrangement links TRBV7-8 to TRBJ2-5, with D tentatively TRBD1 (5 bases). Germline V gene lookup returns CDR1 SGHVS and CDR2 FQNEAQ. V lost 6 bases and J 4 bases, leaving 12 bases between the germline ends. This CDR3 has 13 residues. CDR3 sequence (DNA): TGTGCCAGCAGAATACAGGTTTCAGAGACCCAGTACTTC. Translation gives CASRIQVSETQYF. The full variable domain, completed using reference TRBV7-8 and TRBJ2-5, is GAGVSQSPRYKVAKRGQDVALRCDPISGHVSLFWYQQALGQGPEFLTYFQNEAQLDKSGLPSDRFFAERPEGSVSTLKIQRTQQEDSAVYLCASRIQVSETQYFGPGTRLLVL.

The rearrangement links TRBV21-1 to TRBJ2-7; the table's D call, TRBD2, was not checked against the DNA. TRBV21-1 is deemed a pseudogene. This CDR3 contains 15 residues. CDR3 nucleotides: TGTGCCAGCAGCTACAGCGGGAGTAGTAGTCTCGAGCAGTACTTC. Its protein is CASSYSGSSSLEQYF.

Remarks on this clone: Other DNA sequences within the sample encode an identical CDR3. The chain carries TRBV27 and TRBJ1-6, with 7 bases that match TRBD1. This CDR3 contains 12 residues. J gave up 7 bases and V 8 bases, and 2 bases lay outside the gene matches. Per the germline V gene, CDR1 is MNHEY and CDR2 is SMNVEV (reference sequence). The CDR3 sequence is CASGTENSPLHF. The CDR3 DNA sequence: TGTGCCAGCGGGACAGAAAATTCACCCCTCCACTTT.

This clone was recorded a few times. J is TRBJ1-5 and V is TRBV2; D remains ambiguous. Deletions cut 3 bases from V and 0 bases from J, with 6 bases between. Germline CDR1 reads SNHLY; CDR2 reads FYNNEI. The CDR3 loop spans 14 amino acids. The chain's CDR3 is CASSDGASNQPQHF. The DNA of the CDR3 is TGTGCCAGCAGTGACGGTGCTAGCAATCAGCCCCAGCATTTT. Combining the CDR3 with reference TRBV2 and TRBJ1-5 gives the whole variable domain EPEVTQTPSHQVTQMGQEVILRCVPISNHLYFYWYRQILGQKVEFLVSFYNNEISEKSEIFDDQFSVERPDGSNFTLKIRSTKLEDSAMYFCASSDGASNQPQHFGDGTRLSIL.